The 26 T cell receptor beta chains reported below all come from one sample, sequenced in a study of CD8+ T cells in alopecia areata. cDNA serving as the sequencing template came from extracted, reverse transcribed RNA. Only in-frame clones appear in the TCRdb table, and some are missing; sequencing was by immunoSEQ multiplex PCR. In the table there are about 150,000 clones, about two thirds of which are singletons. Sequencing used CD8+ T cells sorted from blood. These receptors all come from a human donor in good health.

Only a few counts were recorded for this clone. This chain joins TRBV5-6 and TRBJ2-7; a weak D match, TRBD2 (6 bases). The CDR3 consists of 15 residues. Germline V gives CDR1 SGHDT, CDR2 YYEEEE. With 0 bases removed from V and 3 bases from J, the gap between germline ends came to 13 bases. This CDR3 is CASSLAGGRDYEQYF. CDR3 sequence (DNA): TGTGCCAGCAGCTTGGCTGGGGGGAGAGACTACGAGCAGTACTTC.

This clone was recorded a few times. This CDR3 is CASSQKVGLNTEAFF. The CDR3 coding sequence is TGCGCCAGCAGCCAAAAAGTAGGACTGAACACTGAAGCTTTCTTT. The rearrangement uses TRBV4-1 and TRBJ1-1; the D is unclear. CDR3 length: 15 residues. The germline CDR1 and CDR2 sequences are MGHRA and YSYEKL. V was trimmed by 2 bases and J by 0 bases, leaving 10 bases between them.

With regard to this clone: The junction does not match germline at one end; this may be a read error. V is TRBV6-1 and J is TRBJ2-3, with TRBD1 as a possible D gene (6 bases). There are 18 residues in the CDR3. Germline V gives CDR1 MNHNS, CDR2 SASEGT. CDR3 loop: CASSEGWLTGQSTDTQYF. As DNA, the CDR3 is TGTGCCAGCAGCGAAGGATGGTTAACGGGACAAAGCACAGATACGCAGTATTTT.

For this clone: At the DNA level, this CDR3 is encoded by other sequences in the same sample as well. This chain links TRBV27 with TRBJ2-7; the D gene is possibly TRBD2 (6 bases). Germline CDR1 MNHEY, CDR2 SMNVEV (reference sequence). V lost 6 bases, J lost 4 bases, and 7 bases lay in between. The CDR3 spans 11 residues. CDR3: CASRGGYEQYF. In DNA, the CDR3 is TGTGCCAGCAGGGGAGGATACGAGCAGTACTTC.

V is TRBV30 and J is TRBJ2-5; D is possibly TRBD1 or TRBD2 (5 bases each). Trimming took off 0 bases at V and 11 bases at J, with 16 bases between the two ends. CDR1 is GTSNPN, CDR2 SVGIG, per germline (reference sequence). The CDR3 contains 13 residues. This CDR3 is CAWSVTAAGMQYF. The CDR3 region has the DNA TGTGCCTGGAGTGTTACAGCGGCAGGGATGCAGTACTTC.

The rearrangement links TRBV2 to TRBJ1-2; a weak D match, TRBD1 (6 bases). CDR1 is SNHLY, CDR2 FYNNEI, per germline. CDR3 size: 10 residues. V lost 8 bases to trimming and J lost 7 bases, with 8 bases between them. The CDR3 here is CASAGVGYTF. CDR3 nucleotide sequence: TGTGCCAGCGCAGGGGTTGGCTACACCTTC.

This chain's CDR3 is CASSLDEQYF. Written as DNA, the CDR3 is TGTGCCAGCAGTTTGGATGAGCAGTACTTC. V gene TRBV28 combines with J gene TRBJ2-7; no clear D. CDR3 length: 10 residues. V lost 3 bases and J 7 bases, leaving 4 bases between the germline ends. Germline assignment: CDR1 MDHEN and CDR2 SYDVKM.

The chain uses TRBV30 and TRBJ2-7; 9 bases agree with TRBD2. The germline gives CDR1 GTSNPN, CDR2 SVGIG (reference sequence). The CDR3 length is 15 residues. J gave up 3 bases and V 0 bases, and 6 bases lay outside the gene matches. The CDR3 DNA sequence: TGTGCCTGGAGTGTACTAACTAGCGGGTTCTACGAGCAGTACTTC. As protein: CAWSVLTSGFYEQYF.

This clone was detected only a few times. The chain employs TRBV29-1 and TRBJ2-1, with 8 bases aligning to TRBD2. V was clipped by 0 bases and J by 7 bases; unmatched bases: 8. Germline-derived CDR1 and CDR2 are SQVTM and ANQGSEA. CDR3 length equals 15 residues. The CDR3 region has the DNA TGCAGCGTTGAAGATCTTAGCGGGATTGTTAATGAGCAGTTCTTC. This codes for CSVEDLSGIVNEQFF.

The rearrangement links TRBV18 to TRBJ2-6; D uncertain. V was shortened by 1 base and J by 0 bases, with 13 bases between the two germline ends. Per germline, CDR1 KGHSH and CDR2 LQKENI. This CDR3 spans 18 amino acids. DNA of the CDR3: TGTGCCAGCTCACCACTTTCCCAGGATAGCTCTGGGGCCAACGTCCTGACTTTC. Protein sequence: CASSPLSQDSSGANVLTF.

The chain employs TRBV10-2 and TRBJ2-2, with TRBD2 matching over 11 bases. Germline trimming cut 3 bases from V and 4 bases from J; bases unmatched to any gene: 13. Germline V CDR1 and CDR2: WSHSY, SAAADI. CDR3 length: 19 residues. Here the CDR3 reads CASSDSLLAGVKGTGELFF. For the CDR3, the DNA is TGCGCCAGCAGTGACTCTCTACTAGCGGGAGTGAAGGGCACCGGGGAGCTGTTTTTT.

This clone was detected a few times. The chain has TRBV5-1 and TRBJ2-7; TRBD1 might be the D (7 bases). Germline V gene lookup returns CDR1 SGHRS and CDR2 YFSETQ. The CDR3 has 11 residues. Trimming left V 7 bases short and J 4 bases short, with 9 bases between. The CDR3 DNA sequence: TGCGCCAGCCAGGGGGGATACGAGCAGTACTTC. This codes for CASQGGYEQYF.

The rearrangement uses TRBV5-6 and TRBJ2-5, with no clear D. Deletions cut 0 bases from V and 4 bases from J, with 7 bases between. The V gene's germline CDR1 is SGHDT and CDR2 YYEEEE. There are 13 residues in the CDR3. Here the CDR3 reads CASSLGGRETQYF. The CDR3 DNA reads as TGTGCCAGCAGCTTGGGGGGTAGAGAGACCCAGTACTTC. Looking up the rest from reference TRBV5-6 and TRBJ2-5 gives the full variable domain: DAGVTQSPTHLIKTRGQQVTLRCSPKSGHDTVSWYQQALGQGPQFIFQYYEEEERQRGNFPDRFSGHQFPNYSSELNVNALLLGDSALYLCASSLGGRETQYFGPGTRLLVL.

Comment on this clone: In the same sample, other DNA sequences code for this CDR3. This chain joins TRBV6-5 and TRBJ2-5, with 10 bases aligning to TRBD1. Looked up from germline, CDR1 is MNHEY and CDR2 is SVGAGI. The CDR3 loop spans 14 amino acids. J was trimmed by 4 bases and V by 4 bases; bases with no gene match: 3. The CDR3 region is CASSLTGGLETQYF. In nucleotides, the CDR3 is TGTGCCAGCAGTTTGACAGGGGGCTTAGAGACCCAGTACTTC.

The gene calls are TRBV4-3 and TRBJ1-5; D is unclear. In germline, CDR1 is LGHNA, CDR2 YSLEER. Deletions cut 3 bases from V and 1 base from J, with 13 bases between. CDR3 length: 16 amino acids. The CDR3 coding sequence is TGCGCCAGCAGCCACGAGGGCGGGCAGAGCAATCAGCCCCAGCATTTT. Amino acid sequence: CASSHEGGQSNQPQHF.

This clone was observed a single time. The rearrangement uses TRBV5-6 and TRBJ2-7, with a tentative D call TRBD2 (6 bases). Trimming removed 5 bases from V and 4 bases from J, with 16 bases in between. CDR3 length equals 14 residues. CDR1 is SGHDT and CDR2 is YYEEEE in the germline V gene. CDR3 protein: CASRSAGRTYEQYF. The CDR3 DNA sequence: TGTGCCAGCAGATCGGCCGGGAGAACTTACGAGCAGTACTTC.

CDR3 in amino acids: CASSEGLNEQYF. As DNA, the CDR3 is TGTGCCAGCAGTGAAGGCCTAAACGAGCAGTACTTC. J is TRBJ2-7 and V is TRBV25-1; D ambiguous. V was clipped by 2 bases and J by 5 bases, with 7 bases between them. Looked up from germline, CDR1 is MGHDK and CDR2 is SYGVNS. CDR3 length: 12 amino acids.

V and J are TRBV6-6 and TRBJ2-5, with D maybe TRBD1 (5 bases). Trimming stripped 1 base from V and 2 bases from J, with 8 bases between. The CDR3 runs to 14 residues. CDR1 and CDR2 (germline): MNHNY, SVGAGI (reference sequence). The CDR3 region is CASSYFGQQETQYF. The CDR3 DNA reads TGTGCCAGCAGTTACTTTGGACAACAAGAGACCCAGTACTTC.

CDR3 DNA: TGTGCTAGTGGTTTGCCCGGTGAGGAGCTGTTTTTT. The encoded protein is CASGLPGEELFF. The V and J genes are TRBV12-5 and TRBJ2-2; D unclear. The germline CDR1 and CDR2 sequences are LGHNT and FRNRAP. The V and J ends lost 2 bases and 10 bases respectively, with 8 bases between them. This CDR3 contains 12 residues.

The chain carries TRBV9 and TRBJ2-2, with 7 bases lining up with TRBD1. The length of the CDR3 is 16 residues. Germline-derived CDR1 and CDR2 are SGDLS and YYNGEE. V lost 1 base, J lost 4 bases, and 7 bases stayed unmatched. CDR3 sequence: CASSVFPQGSTGELFF. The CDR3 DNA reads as TGTGCCAGCAGCGTATTTCCACAGGGGTCCACCGGGGAGCTGTTTTTT.

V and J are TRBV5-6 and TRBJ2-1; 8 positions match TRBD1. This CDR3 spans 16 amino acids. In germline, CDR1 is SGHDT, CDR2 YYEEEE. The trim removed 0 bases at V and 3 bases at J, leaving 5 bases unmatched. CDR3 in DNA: TGTGCCAGCAGCTTGGGGACAGGGAACGACTACAATGAGCAGTTCTTC. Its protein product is CASSLGTGNDYNEQFF.

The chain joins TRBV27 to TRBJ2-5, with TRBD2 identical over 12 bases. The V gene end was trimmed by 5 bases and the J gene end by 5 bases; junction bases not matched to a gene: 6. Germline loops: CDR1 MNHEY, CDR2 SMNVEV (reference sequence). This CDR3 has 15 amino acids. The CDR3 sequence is CASSPLAGGRETQYF. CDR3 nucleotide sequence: TGTGCCAGCAGTCCCCTAGCGGGAGGGCGGGAGACCCAGTACTTC.

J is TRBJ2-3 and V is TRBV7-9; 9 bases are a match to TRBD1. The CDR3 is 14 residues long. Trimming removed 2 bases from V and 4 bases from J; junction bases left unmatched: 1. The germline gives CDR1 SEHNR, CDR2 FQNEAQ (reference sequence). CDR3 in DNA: TGTGCCAGCAGCTTAAGGGACAGGGCAGATACGCAGTATTTT. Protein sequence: CASSLRDRADTQYF.

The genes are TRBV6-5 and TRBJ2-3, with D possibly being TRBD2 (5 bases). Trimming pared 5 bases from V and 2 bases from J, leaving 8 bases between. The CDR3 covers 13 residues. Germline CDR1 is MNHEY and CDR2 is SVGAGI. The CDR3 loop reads CASSGGPTDTQYF. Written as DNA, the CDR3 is TGTGCCAGCAGTGGAGGACCCACAGATACGCAGTATTTT.

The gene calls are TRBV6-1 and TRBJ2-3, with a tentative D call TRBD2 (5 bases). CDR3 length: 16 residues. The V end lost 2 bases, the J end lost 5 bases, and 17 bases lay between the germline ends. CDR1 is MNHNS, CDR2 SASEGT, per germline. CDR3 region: CASSETGRGRGDTQYF. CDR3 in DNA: TGTGCCAGCAGTGAAACTGGACGGGGAAGAGGAGATACGCAGTATTTT.

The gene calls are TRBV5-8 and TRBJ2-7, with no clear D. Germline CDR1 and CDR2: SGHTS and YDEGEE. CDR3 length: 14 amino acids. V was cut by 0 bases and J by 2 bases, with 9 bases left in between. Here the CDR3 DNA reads TGTGCCAGCAGCTTGGACGGATACCCCTACGAGCAGTACTTC. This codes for CASSLDGYPYEQYF.